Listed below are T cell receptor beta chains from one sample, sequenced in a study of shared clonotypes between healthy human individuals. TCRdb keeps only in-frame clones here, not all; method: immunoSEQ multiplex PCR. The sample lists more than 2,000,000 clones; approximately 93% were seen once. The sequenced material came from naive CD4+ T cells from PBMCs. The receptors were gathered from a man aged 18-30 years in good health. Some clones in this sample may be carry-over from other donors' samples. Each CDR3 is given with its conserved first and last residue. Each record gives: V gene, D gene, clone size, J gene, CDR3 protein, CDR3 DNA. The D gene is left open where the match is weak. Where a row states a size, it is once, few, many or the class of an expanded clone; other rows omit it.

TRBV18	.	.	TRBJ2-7	CASSPFGGGYEQYF	TGTGCCAGCTCCCCCTTTGGTGGGGGTTACGAGCAGTACTTC
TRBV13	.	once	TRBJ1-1	CASSFGGLGDTEAFF	TGTGCCAGCAGCTTCGGGGGGTTAGGGGACACTGAAGCTTTCTTT
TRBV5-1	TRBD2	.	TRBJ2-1	CASSSDPGLANEQFF	TGCGCCAGCAGCTCGGACCCGGGACTAGCCAATGAGCAGTTCTTC
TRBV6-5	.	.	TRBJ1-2	CASSYPTVGYTF	TGTGCCAGCAGTTACCCGACGGTTGGCTACACCTTC
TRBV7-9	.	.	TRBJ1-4	CASSLGGQPNEKLFF	TGTGCCAGCAGCTTAGGTGGACAGCCTAATGAAAAACTGTTTTTT
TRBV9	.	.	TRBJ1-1	CASSADPGTKSTEAFF	TGTGCCAGCAGCGCGGACCCGGGGACAAAGTCCACTGAAGCTTTCTTT
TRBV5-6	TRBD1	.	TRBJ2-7	CASSPIGQGDHEQYF	TGTGCCAGCAGCCCGATTGGGCAGGGGGACCACGAGCAGTACTTC
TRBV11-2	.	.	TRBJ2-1	CASSPAWQAVGFF	TGTGCCAGCAGCCCAGCCTGGCAGGCCGTGGGGTTCTTC
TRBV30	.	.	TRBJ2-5	CAWSVPETQYF	TGTGCCTGGAGTGTACCCGAGACCCAGTACTTC
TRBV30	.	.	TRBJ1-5	CAWSRAGGNQPQHF	TGTGCTTGGAGTCGAGCAGGGGGCAATCAGCCCCAGCATTTT
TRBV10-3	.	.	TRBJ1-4	CAMGSTNEKLFF	TGTGCCATGGGCAGCACTAATGAAAAACTGTTTTTT
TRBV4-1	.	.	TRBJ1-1	CASSHPPRSRSEAFF	TGCGCCAGCAGCCACCCCCCAAGGTCTCGAAGTGAAGCTTTCTTT
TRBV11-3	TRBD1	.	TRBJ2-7	CASSPGTGLSYEQYF	TGTGCCAGCAGTCCCGGGACAGGTCTCTCCTACGAGCAGTACTTC
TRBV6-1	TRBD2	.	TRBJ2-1	CASTNLAGYNEQFF	TGTGCCAGCACCAACCTAGCGGGTTACAATGAGCAGTTCTTC
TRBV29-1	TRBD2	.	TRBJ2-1	CSVLAGAGNEQFF	TGCAGCGTGCTAGCGGGAGCGGGAAATGAGCAGTTCTTC
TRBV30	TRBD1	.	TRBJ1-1	CAWSADRGGGAFF	TGTGCCTGGAGCGCTGACAGGGGCGGCGGAGCTTTCTTT
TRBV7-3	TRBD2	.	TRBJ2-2	CASSRTSGRGELFF	TGTGCCAGCAGCCGGACTAGCGGGAGAGGGGAGCTGTTTTTT
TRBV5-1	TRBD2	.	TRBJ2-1	CASGLAGDSYNEQFF	TGCGCCAGCGGACTAGCGGGAGATTCCTACAATGAGCAGTTCTTC
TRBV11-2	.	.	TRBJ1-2	CASSLDRRGYTF	TGTGCCAGCAGCTTAGATCGAAGGGGCTACACCTTC
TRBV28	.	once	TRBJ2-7	CASSAPLPSSYEQYF	TGTGCCAGCAGTGCCCCTCTACCCAGCTCCTACGAGCAGTACTTC
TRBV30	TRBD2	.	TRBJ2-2	CAWSVPSGSGTGELFF	TGTGCCTGGAGTGTACCGAGCGGGAGTGGGACCGGGGAGCTGTTTTTT
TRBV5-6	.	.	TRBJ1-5	CASSLATLGGRGQPQHF	TGTGCCAGCAGCTTGGCCACATTGGGGGGTCGGGGACAGCCCCAGCATTTT
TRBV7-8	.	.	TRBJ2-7	CASSWKYEQYF	TGTGCCAGCAGCTGGAAATACGAGCAGTACTTC
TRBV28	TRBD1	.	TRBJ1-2	CASSLFGTGPLGYTF	TGTGCCAGCAGTTTATTCGGGACAGGGCCACTTGGCTACACCTTC
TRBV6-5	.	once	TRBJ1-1	CASRSGAMNTEAFF	TGTGCCAGCAGATCCGGGGCCATGAACACTGAAGCTTTCTTT
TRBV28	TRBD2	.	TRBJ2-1	CASIASGRAGDEQFF	TGTGCCAGCATCGCTAGCGGGAGGGCAGGGGATGAGCAGTTCTTC
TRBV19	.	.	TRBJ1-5	CASHLLGQPQHF	TGTGCCAGTCATTTATTGGGTCAGCCCCAGCATTTT
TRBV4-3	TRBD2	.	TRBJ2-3	CASSQGSYSGSADTQYF	TGCGCCAGCAGCCAGGGATCCTATAGCGGGAGCGCAGATACGCAGTATTTT
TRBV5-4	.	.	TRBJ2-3	CASSSFGGIAASTDAQYF	TGTGCCAGCAGCTCGTTTGGGGGAATAGCGGCCAGCACAGATGCGCAGTATTTT
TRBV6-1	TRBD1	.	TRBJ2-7	CASSDRDRLSYEQYF	TGTGCCAGCAGCGACCGGGACAGGCTCTCCTACGAGCAGTACTTC
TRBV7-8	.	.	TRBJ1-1	CASSRGGRGEGEAFF	TGTGCCAGCAGCCGGGGAGGTAGGGGAGAAGGTGAAGCTTTCTTT
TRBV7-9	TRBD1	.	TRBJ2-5	CASSPTGNPQETQYF	TGTGCCAGCAGCCCGACAGGGAATCCTCAAGAGACCCAGTACTTC
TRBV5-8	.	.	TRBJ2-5	CASSLDRQTQYF	TGTGCCAGCAGCTTGGACAGGCAGACCCAGTACTTC
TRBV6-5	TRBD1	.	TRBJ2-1	CASRKGAVNEQFF	TGTGCCAGCAGGAAGGGGGCAGTTAATGAGCAGTTCTTC
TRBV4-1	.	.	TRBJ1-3	CASSQVLGQHSGNTIYF	TGCGCCAGCAGCCAAGTCCTTGGACAGCACTCTGGAAACACCATATATTTT
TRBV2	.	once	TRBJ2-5	CASSDGGRETQYF	TGTGCCAGCAGTGATGGGGGGCGAGAGACCCAGTACTTC
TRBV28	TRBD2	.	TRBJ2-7	CASSLRLAGGSYEQYF	TGTGCCAGCAGTCTCCGACTAGCGGGAGGTTCCTACGAGCAGTACTTC
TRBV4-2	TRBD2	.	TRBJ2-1	CASSPDVASGSYNEQFF	TGTGCCAGCAGCCCAGACGTGGCCAGCGGGAGCTACAATGAGCAGTTCTTC
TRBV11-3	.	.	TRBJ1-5	CASSFTGASINQPQHF	TGTGCCAGCAGCTTCACCGGGGCCTCCATTAATCAGCCCCAGCATTTT
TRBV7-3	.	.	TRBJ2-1	CASSLSSSGSYNEQFF	TGTGCCAGCAGCTTATCTTCTTCAGGCTCCTACAATGAGCAGTTCTTC
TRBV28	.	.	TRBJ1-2	CASRPESYGYTF	TGTGCCAGCAGACCCGAGAGCTATGGCTACACCTTC
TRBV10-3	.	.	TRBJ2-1	CAPGDHNYYNEQFF	TGTGCCCCCGGGGACCACAACTATTACAATGAGCAGTTCTTC
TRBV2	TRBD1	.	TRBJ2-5	CASSEQGQGFNFRRGRETQYF	TGTGCCAGCAGTGAACAGGGACAGGGGTTTAATTTCAGACGCGGCAGGGAGACCCAGTACTTC
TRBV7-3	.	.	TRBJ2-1	CASSYTSGQYNEQFF	TGTGCCAGCAGCTACACCAGCGGACAGTACAATGAGCAGTTCTTC
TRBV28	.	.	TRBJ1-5	CASSSGQFFQPQHF	TGTGCCAGCAGTTCGGGACAATTCTTTCAGCCCCAGCATTTT
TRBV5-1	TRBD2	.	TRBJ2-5	CASWLAGGPLETQYF	TGCGCCAGCTGGCTAGCGGGAGGGCCTTTAGAGACCCAGTACTTC
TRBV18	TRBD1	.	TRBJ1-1	CASSLDRGLEAFF	TGTGCCAGCTCACTTGACAGGGGCCTGGAAGCTTTCTTT
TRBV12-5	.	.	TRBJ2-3	CASGSPGYTQYF	TGTGCTAGTGGTTCCCCGGGGTATACGCAGTATTTT
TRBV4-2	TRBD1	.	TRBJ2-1	CASSHPGQALNEQFF	TGTGCCAGCAGCCACCCTGGACAGGCACTCAATGAGCAGTTCTTC
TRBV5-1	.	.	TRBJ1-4	CASSLVVGEKLFF	TGCGCCAGCAGCTTGGTGGTAGGGGAAAAACTGTTTTTT
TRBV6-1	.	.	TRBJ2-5	CASRKDTVQETQYF	TGTGCCAGCAGAAAGGACACCGTCCAAGAGACCCAGTACTTC
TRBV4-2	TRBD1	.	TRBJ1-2	CASSQDRTEYYGYTF	TGTGCCAGCAGCCAGGACAGGACAGAATACTATGGCTACACCTTC
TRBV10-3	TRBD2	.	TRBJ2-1	CAIMSSGRGDEQFF	TGTGCCATCATGTCTAGCGGGAGGGGCGATGAGCAGTTCTTC
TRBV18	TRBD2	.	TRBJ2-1	CASSPQRLAGVFGEQFF	TGTGCCAGCTCACCCCAGAGACTAGCGGGAGTTTTTGGTGAGCAGTTCTTC
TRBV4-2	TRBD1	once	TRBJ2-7	CASSQVVGQGKSYEQYF	TGTGCCAGCAGCCAAGTAGTAGGACAGGGTAAATCCTACGAGCAGTACTTC